These T cell receptor beta chains were read from a single sample in a study of blood T cells in healthy people across ages. TCRdb reprocessed the 5' RACE reads with MiXCR, giving one entry per CDR3 protein. Found here are over 950,000 distinct CDR3 sequences, 35% to 45% of them singletons; the top ten hold 10% to 15%. Specimen: blood. These TCRs come from a man aged 18 to 35 in good health. CDR3s include the opening cysteine and the closing phenylalanine or tryptophan. The D gene is left open where the match is weak. The size of a clone is reported for some rows only, either as once, few or many, or as a class for expanded clones.

-	few	TRBV27	TRBJ1-1	CASSLRVLGLANTEAFF	TGTGCCAGCAGTTTGAGGGTACTGGGGCTGGCGAACACTGAAGCTTTCTTT
-	-	TRBV18	TRBJ1-2	CASSWGEEGYTF	TGTGCCAGCTCATGGGGCGAGGAGGGCTACACCTTC
-	once	TRBV27	TRBJ1-1	CASSLTEQNTEAFF	TGTGCCAGCAGTTTGACAGAACAGAACACTGAAGCTTTCTTT
-	-	TRBV20-1	TRBJ2-7	CSARETQGLAYEQYF	TGCAGTGCTAGAGAAACCCAGGGCTTAGCCTACGAGCAGTACTTC
-	few	TRBV6-6	TRBJ1-1	CASSYPTGLLNTEAFF	TGTGCCAGCAGTTACCCCACAGGGCTATTGAACACTGAAGCTTTCTTT
-	few	TRBV10-3	TRBJ2-5	CAISESTTATQYF	TGTGCCATCAGTGAGTCGACGACAGCGACCCAGTACTTC
-	few	TRBV7-9	TRBJ1-2	CASSLWDLDNTYGYTF	TGTGCCAGCAGCTTATGGGACCTGGACAATACCTATGGCTACACCTTC
-	-	TRBV6-2/TRBV6-3	TRBJ1-1	CASTESKTVEAFF	TGTGCCAGCACTGAATCCAAAACCGTTGAAGCTTTCTTT
TRBD1	-	TRBV4-1	TRBJ2-5	CASSQGTGSETQYF	TGCGCCAGCAGCCAAGGGACAGGGTCAGAGACCCAGTACTTC
-	-	TRBV4-3	TRBJ1-2	CASSQDKTGRKVFGYTF	TGCGCCAGCAGCCAAGACAAAACGGGACGGAAGGTTTTCGGCTACACCTTC
-	few	TRBV25-1	TRBJ1-4	CASSASGTADEKLFF	TGTGCCAGCAGTGCATCCGGGACGGCCGATGAAAAACTGTTTTTT
-	-	TRBV4-1	TRBJ1-1	CASSPLDGMRTEAFF	TGCGCCAGCAGCCCATTGGACGGAATGAGGACTGAAGCTTTCTTT
-	-	TRBV20-1	TRBJ1-5	CSARSNGGASSNQPQHF	TGCAGTGCTAGATCAAACGGCGGGGCTAGTAGCAATCAGCCCCAGCATTTT
-	few	TRBV11-2	TRBJ2-1	CASSLDLGRLEQFF	TGTGCCAGCAGCTTAGACCTCGGACGTTTGGAGCAGTTCTTC
-	few	TRBV6-5	TRBJ1-2	CASKQDSGYTF	TGTGCCAGCAAGCAGGACTCTGGCTACACCTTC
-	-	TRBV5-1	TRBJ2-2	CASSLSAAGELFF	TGCGCCAGCAGCTTGTCTGCGGCCGGGGAGCTGTTTTTT
-	few	TRBV4-3	TRBJ1-2	CASSPSRGPGGYTF	TGCGCCAGCAGCCCATCCCGCGGACCAGGGGGCTACACCTTC
TRBD1	-	TRBV12-3/TRBV12-4	TRBJ2-5	CASSSRRDRANEQYF	TGTGCCAGCAGTTCCCGAAGGGACAGGGCCAATGAGCAGTACTTC
-	-	TRBV6-2/TRBV6-3	TRBJ1-5	CASSYSNGLEDNQPQHF	TGTGCCAGCAGTTACTCGAACGGGCTGGAGGACAATCAGCCCCAGCATTTT
-	-	TRBV3-1	TRBJ2-1	CASSPRGGYSYNEQFF	TGTGCCAGCAGCCCCAGGGGCGGCTACTCCTACAATGAGCAGTTCTTC
-	-	TRBV28	TRBJ1-1	CASTDSFITEAFF	TGTGCCAGCACTGACAGTTTCATCACTGAAGCTTTCTTT
TRBD2	-	TRBV6-5	TRBJ2-3	CASSYAGTSGTDTQYF	TGTGCCAGCAGTTACGCCGGGACTAGCGGCACAGATACGCAGTATTTT
TRBD2	-	TRBV20-1	TRBJ2-3	CSARRGTSGVSDTQYF	TGCAGTGCGCGTAGGGGGACTAGCGGGGTGAGCGATACGCAGTATTTT
-	few	TRBV28	TRBJ2-1	CASSQFRRGPFYNEQFF	TGTGCCAGCAGCCAATTCCGCCGGGGCCCCTTCTACAATGAGCAGTTCTTC
TRBD2	-	TRBV6-2/TRBV6-3	TRBJ2-3	CASSYGTSGGARADTQYF	TGTGCCAGCAGTTACGGGACTAGCGGGGGGGCTCGGGCAGATACGCAGTATTTT
-	-	TRBV30	TRBJ2-1	CAWSVERDMGFF	TGTGCCTGGAGTGTAGAGCGGGACATGGGGTTCTTC
-	-	TRBV4-2	TRBJ1-2	CASSQDPDNYGYTF	TGTGCCAGCAGCCAAGATCCAGATAACTATGGCTACACCTTC
TRBD2	-	TRBV20-1	TRBJ2-1	CSAPGVLANHNEQFF	TGCAGTGCCCCGGGAGTACTAGCGAACCACAATGAGCAGTTCTTC
-	-	TRBV7-2	TRBJ2-5	CASSLARGGPHQETQYF	TGTGCCAGCAGCTTAGCGCGTGGGGGGCCGCACCAAGAGACCCAGTACTTC
-	-	TRBV2	TRBJ2-5	CASTKRQGLGGGQETQYF	TGTGCCAGCACCAAACGACAGGGGCTTGGGGGGGGTCAAGAGACCCAGTACTTC
-	-	TRBV12-3/TRBV12-4	TRBJ1-5	CARRAEGWKSNQPQHF	TGTGCCCGCCGGGCGGAGGGATGGAAAAGCAATCAGCCCCAGCATTTT
TRBD1	-	TRBV6-6	TRBJ1-2	CASSPGTGTHGYTF	TGTGCCAGCAGTCCCGGGACAGGGACTCATGGCTACACCTTC
-	-	TRBV20-1	TRBJ2-2	CSAPRGGVVNTGELFF	TGCAGTGCTCCGCGGGGTGGGGTTGTGAACACCGGGGAGCTGTTTTTT
TRBD2	few	TRBV20-1	TRBJ2-7	CSARDGTRPGEQYF	TGCAGTGCTAGAGACGGGACTAGACCGGGCGAGCAGTACTTC
TRBD2	-	TRBV20-1	TRBJ2-1	CSAIERGGLYNEQFF	TGCAGTGCTATCGAGCGGGGGGGCCTTTACAATGAGCAGTTCTTC
TRBD1	many	TRBV20-1	TRBJ2-2	CSALKGQGASGELFF	TGCAGTGCTTTAAAAGGACAGGGGGCTTCCGGGGAGCTGTTTTTT
-	-	TRBV12-3/TRBV12-4	TRBJ2-7	CASSLGLGHGYEQYF	TGTGCCAGCAGTTTAGGTTTGGGACACGGCTACGAGCAGTACTTC
-	few	TRBV5-1	TRBJ2-7	CASSLDIDDSYEQYF	TGCGCCAGCAGCTTAGACATAGATGATTCCTACGAGCAGTACTTC
-	-	TRBV24-1	TRBJ2-7	CATSSASESSYNEQYF	TGTGCCACCAGTTCGGCTAGCGAGAGCTCCTACAATGAGCAGTACTTC
-	-	TRBV2	TRBJ2-1	CAGRGNEQFF	TGTGCCGGGCGGGGAAATGAGCAGTTCTTC
-	-	TRBV13	TRBJ1-3	CASSLDEGSSGNTIYF	TGTGCCAGCAGCTTGGATGAGGGCAGCTCTGGAAACACCATATATTTT
TRBD1	once	TRBV2	TRBJ2-7	CASSEVRTGGEQYF	TGTGCCAGCAGTGAAGTGAGGACAGGCGGCGAGCAGTACTTC
-	once	TRBV7-9	TRBJ1-6	CASSLSLRVSPLHF	TGTGCCAGCAGCTTAAGCCTCAGGGTTTCACCCCTCCACTTT
-	-	TRBV4-1	TRBJ1-4	CVSAGPRLARREKLFF	TGCGTCAGCGCAGGGCCTCGCTTGGCCCGGCGGGAAAAACTGTTTTTT
-	-	TRBV9	TRBJ2-3	CASSVAGTTDTQYF	TGTGCCAGCAGCGTAGCGGGGACCACAGATACGCAGTATTTT
TRBD1	few	TRBV4-3	TRBJ1-1	CASSQGRRGLGTEAFF	TGCGCCAGCAGCCAAGGCCGCAGGGGGCTGGGGACTGAAGCTTTCTTT